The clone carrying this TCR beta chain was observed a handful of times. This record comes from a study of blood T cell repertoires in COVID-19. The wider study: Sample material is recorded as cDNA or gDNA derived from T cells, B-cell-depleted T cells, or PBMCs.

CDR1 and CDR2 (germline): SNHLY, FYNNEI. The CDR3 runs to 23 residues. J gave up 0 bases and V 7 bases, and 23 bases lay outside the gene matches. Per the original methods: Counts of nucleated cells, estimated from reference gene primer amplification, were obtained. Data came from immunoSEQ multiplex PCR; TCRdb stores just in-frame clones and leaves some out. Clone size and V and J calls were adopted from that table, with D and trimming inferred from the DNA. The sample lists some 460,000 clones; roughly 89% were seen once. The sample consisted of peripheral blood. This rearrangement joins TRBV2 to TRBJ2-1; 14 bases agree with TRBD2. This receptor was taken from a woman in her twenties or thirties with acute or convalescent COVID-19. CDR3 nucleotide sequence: TGTGCCAGCAAAGCTTCAGCTGGGACTAGCGGGGGCTATTATAAAAGCTCCTACAATGAGCAGTTCTTC. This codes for CASKASAGTSGGYYKSSYNEQFF. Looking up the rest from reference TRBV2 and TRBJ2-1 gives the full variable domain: EPEVTQTPSHQVTQMGQEVILRCVPISNHLYFYWYRQILGQKVEFLVSFYNNEISEKSEIFDDQFSVERPDGSNFTLKIRSTKLEDSAMYFCASKASAGTSGGYYKSSYNEQFFGPGTRLTVL.